Below, 6 T cell receptor beta chains from the same sample are listed, as sequenced in a study of OX40 agonist ivuxolimab in advanced cancers. Profiled with immunoSEQ multiplex PCR; TCRdb holds only in-frame clones, not every one. Of roughly 48,000 clones listed, roughly 80% were seen once; the top ten hold 0.95% to 1.3%. The sequencing here drew on CD4+ or CD8+ T cells sorted from blood, taken in a trial of the OX40 agonist ivuxolimab. These receptors were taken from an adult with an advanced solid tumor such as melanoma, head and neck, liver or kidney cancer.

This chain joins TRBV5-1 and TRBJ1-1; perhaps TRBD1 as D (5 bases). The CDR3 has 13 residues. The V end lost 4 bases, the J end lost 6 bases, and 13 bases lay between the germline ends. Germline V lookup: CDR1 SGHRS, CDR2 YFSETQ. Here the CDR3 reads CASSQNGGSEAFF. The CDR3 DNA follows: TGCGCCAGCAGCCAAAACGGGGGTTCTGAAGCTTTCTTT.

The gene calls are TRBV6-1 and TRBJ2-3, with 9 positions matching TRBD2. V was pared by 4 bases and J by 1 base, with 3 bases of the junction left unmatched. The CDR3 runs 15 residues. CDR1 and CDR2 from the germline V gene are MNHNS and SASEGT. CDR3 residues: CASSGLAVGTDTQYF. CDR3 nucleotides: TGTGCCAGCAGTGGACTAGCGGTGGGCACAGATACGCAGTATTTT.

This chain uses TRBV30 with TRBJ2-5, with D unclear. CDR1 GTSNPN and CDR2 SVGIG come from the germline V gene (reference sequence). Trimming removed 3 bases at V and 5 bases at J, with 22 bases between. The CDR3 runs to 16 residues. The CDR3 here is CAWRAKGKVALETQYF. The DNA of the CDR3 is TGTGCCTGGAGGGCGAAGGGCAAGGTAGCCTTGGAGACCCAGTACTTC.

The rearrangement uses TRBV6-1 and TRBJ2-1; 11 nucleotides match TRBD2. Germline trimming cut 5 bases from V and 5 bases from J; bases unmatched to any gene: 2. CDR3 length: 14 amino acids. Per the germline V gene, CDR1 is MNHNS and CDR2 is SASEGT. In DNA form, the CDR3 reads TGTGCCAGCAGTCTAGCGGGAGGAGACAATGAGCAGTTCTTC. Translation: CASSLAGGDNEQFF.

V is TRBV6-1 and J is TRBJ2-1, with TRBD1 matching over 7 bases. Germline CDR1 and CDR2: MNHNS and SASEGT. V was clipped by 3 bases and J by 0 bases; unmatched bases: 5. The CDR3 spans 16 residues. The CDR3 bases are TGTGCCAGCAGTGACTACAGGGGACGCTCCTACAATGAGCAGTTCTTC. It specifies CASSDYRGRSYNEQFF.

V usage is TRBV15 and J usage is TRBJ1-5; 8 nucleotides line up with TRBD1. V lost 3 bases and J lost 5; bases outside the gene matches: 6. This CDR3 has 15 residues. Per the germline V gene, CDR1 is LNHNV and CDR2 is YYDKDF (reference sequence). The CDR3 is CATSREQGGYQPQHF. The CDR3 DNA reads TGTGCCACCAGCAGGGAACAGGGGGGATATCAGCCCCAGCATTTT. The full variable domain, its missing parts supplied by reference TRBV15 and TRBJ1-5, is DAMVIQNPRYQVTQFGKPVTLSCSQTLNHNVMYWYQQKSSQAPKLLFHYYDKDFNNEADTPDNFQSRRPNTSFCFLDIRSPGLGDTAMYLCATSREQGGYQPQHFGDGTRLSIL.